This entry lists 29 T cell receptor beta chains sequenced from one sample in a study of blood T cell repertoires in COVID-19. Assay used: immunoSEQ multiplex PCR; TCRdb lists only in-frame clones, some missing. The top ten clones hold 2% to 2.5% of a sample with around 230,000 clones, 70% to 90% of them seen once. Sequenced sample: peripheral blood. These TCRs come from a man younger than 45 who had recovered from COVID-19.

The chain has TRBV2 and TRBJ1-5, with 8 nucleotides matching TRBD1. V lost 8 bases and J lost 4; bases outside the gene matches: 10. The CDR3 extends over 15 amino acids. Germline loops: CDR1 SNHLY, CDR2 FYNNEI. The CDR3 DNA reads TGTGCCAGCGGGACAGGCAGGCTTCGGAATCAGCCCCAGCATTTT. It codes for CASGTGRLRNQPQHF.

This chain joins TRBV7-8 and TRBJ2-1; D gene unclear. The V end lost 6 bases, the J end lost 0 bases, and 12 bases lay between the germline ends. Germline CDR1 and CDR2: SGHVS and FQNEAQ. CDR3 length: 15 residues. The CDR3 spells CASRSVPSSYNEQFF. As DNA, the CDR3 is TGTGCCAGCAGGTCGGTTCCTAGCTCCTACAATGAGCAGTTCTTC.

The V and J genes are TRBV19 and TRBJ2-5, with 7 bases lining up with TRBD1. From germline, CDR1 is LNHDA and CDR2 SQIVND (reference sequence). The CDR3 has 14 residues. The trim removed 8 bases at V and 2 bases at J, leaving 8 bases unmatched. The CDR3 spells CASQDRARQETQYF. The CDR3 bases are TGTGCCAGTCAAGACAGGGCGCGACAAGAGACCCAGTACTTC. The full variable domain, its missing parts supplied by reference TRBV19 and TRBJ2-5, is DGGITQSPKYLFRKEGQNVTLSCEQNLNHDAMYWYRQDPGQGLRLIYYSQIVNDFQKGDIAEGYSVSREKKESFPLTVTSAQKNPTAFYLCASQDRARQETQYFGPGTRLLVL.

The CDR3 DNA sequence: TGCAGCGTTGAAGCGGGGGGGCCTAATGAGCAGTTCTTC. Translated: CSVEAGGPNEQFF. The chain joins TRBV29-1 to TRBJ2-1; 8 positions agree with TRBD2. The germline CDR1 and CDR2 sequences are SQVTM and ANQGSEA. There are 13 residues in the CDR3. J was trimmed by 7 bases and V by 1 base; bases with no gene match: 3.

The genes are TRBV10-2 and TRBJ2-7, with TRBD2 identical over 10 bases. The CDR3 loop spans 14 amino acids. V was clipped by 4 bases and J by 4 bases; unmatched bases: 4. In germline, CDR1 is WSHSY, CDR2 SAAADI. The CDR3 DNA reads as TGCGCCAGCAGTGGGGCTAGCGGGGGTTACGAGCAGTACTTC. Protein sequence: CASSGASGGYEQYF.

This clone has only one observation. V and J are TRBV23-1 and TRBJ2-7; D unresolved. TRBV23-1 is an ORF, and what it does is uncertain. This CDR3 comprises 13 residues. V was pared by 8 bases and J by 5 bases, with 16 bases between. In nucleotides, the CDR3 is TGCGCCAGCCCCCGCTCTAATCCGGACGAGCAGTACTTC. This translates into CASPRSNPDEQYF.

The V call is TRBV28, the J call TRBJ2-7, with D unclear. Germline CDR1 and CDR2: MDHEN and SYDVKM. There are 13 residues in the CDR3. Between the trimmed V and J ends, which lost 6 bases and 2 bases, there was a span of 11 bases. The CDR3, as DNA: TGTGCCAGCAGCCCGACTTCTACCTACGAGCAGTACTTC. Translated: CASSPTSTYEQYF.

The CDR3 spells CASSFAGKTEAFF. CDR3 DNA: TGTGCCAGCAGTTTTGCCGGGAAGACTGAAGCTTTCTTT. This chain links TRBV6-2 or TRBV6-3 with TRBJ1-1; D not certain. Germline-derived CDR1 and CDR2 are MNHEY and SVGEGT. CDR3 size: 13 residues. V was pared by 4 bases and J by 5 bases, with 11 bases between.

This rearrangement joins TRBV27 to TRBJ2-4; TRBD1 is a possible D gene (6 bases). Germline assignment: CDR1 MNHEY and CDR2 SMNVEV (reference sequence). The CDR3 covers 14 residues. Trimming removed 2 bases from V and 2 bases from J, with 7 bases in between. This CDR3 is CASSLQGTKNIQYF. CDR3 nucleotides: TGTGCCAGCAGTTTACAGGGGACCAAAAACATTCAGTACTTC.

The rearrangement joins TRBV18 to TRBJ2-7, with a tentative D call TRBD1 (5 bases). CDR3 length: 12 amino acids. CDR1 and CDR2 (germline): KGHSH, LQKENI. V was cut by 5 bases and J by 3 bases, with 8 bases left in between. CDR3 coding DNA: TGTGCCAGCTCAATAACAGGCTACGAGCAGTACTTC. Protein: CASSITGYEQYF.

The CDR3 DNA reads as TGTGCCGGCGGACAGGGAGGGGGTTTGCGCAATCAGCCCCAGCATTTT. This translates into CAGGQGGGLRNQPQHF. V is TRBV19 and J is TRBJ1-5; 8 bases map to TRBD1. V was clipped by 11 bases and J by 2 bases; unmatched bases: 14. The CDR3 is made up of 16 amino acids. Per germline, CDR1 LNHDA and CDR2 SQIVND (reference sequence).

This chain connects TRBV2 to TRBJ1-2; a possible D gene is TRBD1 (6 bases). V shed 6 bases and J shed 7 bases, with 18 bases lying between them. Germline-derived CDR1 and CDR2 are SNHLY and FYNNEI. This CDR3 has 14 residues. CDR3 coding DNA: TGTGCCAGCAGATCAGGGGAGTCGGCGGGTGGCTACACCTTC. Amino acids: CASRSGESAGGYTF.

V is TRBV10-3 and J is TRBJ2-7, with 7 positions matching TRBD1. J lost 3 bases, V lost 4 bases, and 3 bases had no gene match. CDR1 is ENHRY, CDR2 SYGVKD, per germline. This CDR3 spans 13 amino acids. The CDR3 loop reads CAISATGYYEQYF. The DNA of the CDR3 is TGTGCCATCAGTGCGACAGGGTACTACGAGCAGTACTTC.

The chain employs TRBV19 and TRBJ2-5; 7 bases align to TRBD2. Germline values: CDR1 LNHDA, CDR2 SQIVND (reference sequence). CDR3 size: 15 residues. The junction had 9 bases not matched to a gene; V was cut back by 6 bases and J by 2 bases. Written as DNA, the CDR3 is TGTGCCAGTAGATGGGGGGGAGCGGATCAAGAGACCCAGTACTTC. Its protein product is CASRWGGADQETQYF.

This chain uses TRBV18 with TRBJ1-2, with D maybe TRBD1 (5 bases). Trimming took off 6 bases at V and 6 bases at J, with 17 bases between the two ends. This CDR3 is built from 14 residues. Germline V gives CDR1 KGHSH, CDR2 LQKENI. The CDR3 DNA follows: TGTGCCAGCTCCCCAACGAAGGGGTCGGATGGCTACACCTTC. Translated: CASSPTKGSDGYTF.

The CDR3, as DNA: TGTGCCAGCAGCACCCGAGGGGCCCGGGGGGGCTACACCTTC. Its translation is CASSTRGARGGYTF. The V gene is TRBV9, the J gene TRBJ1-2, with D possibly being TRBD1 (5 bases). Germline-derived CDR1 and CDR2 are SGDLS and YYNGEE. Deletions cut 4 bases from V and 8 bases from J, with 18 bases between. The CDR3 contains 14 residues.

This clone occurred many times. J is TRBJ1-1 and V is TRBV5-1, with D unclear. This CDR3 region has 13 residues. Trimming cost V 2 bases and J 0 bases, with 5 bases left between them. CDR1 is SGHRS and CDR2 is YFSETQ in the germline V gene. The CDR3 reads CASSFWLNTEAFF. The CDR3 DNA sequence: TGCGCCAGCAGCTTCTGGCTGAACACTGAAGCTTTCTTT.

This chain connects TRBV6-2 or TRBV6-3 to TRBJ2-7; a weak D match, TRBD1 (5 bases). CDR3 length: 16 amino acids. V lost 0 bases and J 0 bases, leaving 12 bases between the germline ends. Germline-derived CDR1 and CDR2 are MNHEY and SVGEGT. The CDR3, as DNA: TGTGCCAGCAGTTACTCTGTAAAGCAGGGCTCCTACGAGCAGTACTTC. Translation gives CASSYSVKQGSYEQYF.

This chain links TRBV11-2 with TRBJ2-7; 10 bases map to TRBD1. There are 14 residues in the CDR3. Germline V gene sequence: CDR1 SGHAT, CDR2 FQNNGV. V gave up 5 bases and J gave up 3 bases; unmatched junction bases: 4. The CDR3 is CASSADRGSYEQYF. The CDR3 nucleotides read TGTGCCAGCAGCGCGGACAGGGGGAGCTACGAGCAGTACTTC.

V and J are TRBV5-1 and TRBJ1-2; a possible D gene is TRBD1 (6 bases). Trimming removed 0 bases from V and 8 bases from J, with 11 bases in between. Per germline, CDR1 SGHRS and CDR2 YFSETQ. The length of the CDR3 is 13 residues. Written as DNA, the CDR3 is TGCGCCAGCAGCTTGGGCGGGGGGCAAGGCTACACCTTC. Translated: CASSLGGGQGYTF.

The rearrangement links TRBV11-3 to TRBJ2-1; maybe TRBD2 (7 bases). Trimming shortened V by 3 bases and J by 12 bases, and 15 bases separated the two germline ends. The CDR3 extends over 13 amino acids. Germline CDR1 reads SGHNT; CDR2 reads YENEEA. The CDR3 loop is CASSFTGRGGQFF. The DNA of the CDR3 is TGTGCCAGCAGCTTTACTGGGAGGGGGGGGCAGTTCTTC.

The rearrangement joins TRBV19 to TRBJ1-6; TRBD1 aligns across 8 bases. Unmatched junction bases numbered 6, after V lost 6 bases and J lost 8 bases. The length of the CDR3 is 14 residues. Germline lookup yields CDR1 LNHDA and CDR2 SQIVND (reference sequence). The CDR3 bases are TGTGCCAGTAGCTTTGACAGGGGCCATTCACCCCTCCACTTT. Translation gives CASSFDRGHSPLHF. Supplemented by reference TRBV19 and TRBJ1-6, the full variable domain reads DGGITQSPKYLFRKEGQNVTLSCEQNLNHDAMYWYRQDPGQGLRLIYYSQIVNDFQKGDIAEGYSVSREKKESFPLTVTSAQKNPTAFYLCASSFDRGHSPLHFGNGTRLTVT.

The chain is built from TRBV5-8 and TRBJ1-2; TRBD1 matches at 7 bases. The CDR3 loop spans 13 amino acids. The V gene end was trimmed by 4 bases and the J gene end by 4 bases; junction bases not matched to a gene: 4. Germline CDR1 reads SGHTS; CDR2 reads YDEGEE. CDR3 in DNA: TGTGCCAGCAGCCTTGGACAGGTCTATGGCTACACCTTC. Its protein product is CASSLGQVYGYTF.

This clone has only one observation. The chain uses TRBV19 and TRBJ2-3; TRBD2 matches at 11 bases. From germline, CDR1 is LNHDA and CDR2 SQIVND (reference sequence). CDR3 size: 16 residues. J lost 5 bases, V lost 6 bases, and 10 bases had no gene match. The CDR3 sequence is CASRLAGGPRVDTQYF. In DNA, the CDR3 is TGTGCCAGTAGATTAGCGGGGGGGCCTCGGGTAGATACGCAGTATTTT.

The chain combines TRBV6-5 with TRBJ1-1; D gene ambiguous. From germline, CDR1 is MNHEY and CDR2 SVGAGI. The ends were cut back, 3 bases at V and 0 bases at J, with 5 bases in the middle. The CDR3 spans 13 residues. The CDR3 reads CASSYSVNTEAFF. CDR3 DNA: TGTGCCAGCAGTTATTCGGTGAACACTGAAGCTTTCTTT.

The genes are TRBV4-1 and TRBJ2-1; D not resolved. The V end was cut by 3 bases, the J end by 8 bases, with 14 bases between. The CDR3 sequence is 14 residues long. CDR1 is MGHRA and CDR2 is YSYEKL in the germline V gene. The CDR3 region has the DNA TGCGCCAGCAGCCAGGCCCATCCCTCGTATGAGCAGTTCTTC. It translates to CASSQAHPSYEQFF.

The chain employs TRBV5-8 and TRBJ1-4; maybe TRBD1 (5 bases). V was pared by 3 bases and J by 2 bases, with 11 bases between. Germline V gene sequence: CDR1 SGHTS, CDR2 YDEGEE. The CDR3 covers 15 residues. In DNA form, the CDR3 reads TGTGCCAGCAGCTATGGGGGGATGACTAATGAAAAACTGTTTTTT. Its protein is CASSYGGMTNEKLFF.

The chain couples TRBV20-1 to TRBJ2-7; no firm D call. The ends were cut back, 4 bases at V and 1 base at J, with 5 bases in the middle. There are 11 residues in the CDR3. Germline lookup yields CDR1 DFQATT and CDR2 SNEGSKA (reference sequence). The CDR3 nucleotides read TGCAGTGCTACCGGGTCCTACGAGCAGTACTTC. Protein sequence: CSATGSYEQYF.

In DNA form, the CDR3 reads TGTGCCTACAGGGCTAGCGGACAAGAGACCCAGTACTTC. It is translated as CAYRASGQETQYF. This chain joins TRBV2 and TRBJ2-5; tentatively, D is TRBD2 (7 bases). With 11 bases removed from V and 2 bases from J, the gap between germline ends came to 15 bases. Per the germline V gene, CDR1 is SNHLY and CDR2 is FYNNEI. This CDR3 contains 13 residues.